This T cell receptor beta chain was recovered during a study of response to subunit inactivated influenza vaccine. MiXCR, applied by TCRdb to the RT-PCR reads, yields one record per CDR3 protein. The repertoire holds approximately 500,000 distinct CDR3 sequences, approximately 12% seen once, with over 10% in the top ten. CDR3 size: 11 residues. Per germline, CDR1 DFQATT and CDR2 SNEGSKA (reference sequence). Trimming removed 6 bases from V and 5 bases from J; junction bases left unmatched: 3. A few counts support this clonotype. Its specificity is unknown. Study observations and caveats: Few new T cells, the authors suggested, are recruited by each seasonal influenza vaccination.

Sequenced material: PBMCs from blood, taken 35 to 45 days after vaccination. The TCR was taken from a man aged 45-60 years who received an inactivated influenza vaccine. The chain has TRBV20-1 and TRBJ2-5; 7 bases fit TRBD1. CDR3 residues: CSADRSETQYF. The CDR3 bases are TGCAGTGCGGACAGGTCTGAGACCCAGTACTTC.